The rows below give T cell receptor beta chains drawn from one sample of a study of blood T cells in healthy people across ages. Via MiXCR, TCRdb re-called the 5' RACE reads, giving one row per CDR3 protein. The sample holds around 1.7 million distinct CDR3 sequences, 28% seen once. Sequenced material: blood. All receptors come from a woman younger than 45 in good health. Both conserved end residues are part of each CDR3. Each record gives: clone size, V gene, D gene, J gene, CDR3 DNA, CDR3 protein. A D gene is named only where the DNA matches it firmly. Clone size, where shown, is once, few, many, or a class for clones that have expanded.

few	TRBV6-5	TRBD1	TRBJ1-1	TGTGCCAGCAGTCCGAGGGGGACAGGACCCCCAGAAGCTTTCTTT	CASSPRGTGPPEAFF
-	TRBV6-5	-	TRBJ2-3	TGTGCCAGCAGCCGGATGTCGAGCACAGATACGCAGTATTTT	CASSRMSSTDTQYF
many	TRBV7-2	-	TRBJ2-7	TGTGCCAGCAGCTCTTACCTCTACGAGCAGTACTTC	CASSSYLYEQYF
-	TRBV6-6	TRBD1	TRBJ2-5	TGTGCCAGCAGTTTTTTTCTGACAGGGGCGCAAGAGACCCAGTACTTC	CASSFFLTGAQETQYF
many	TRBV6-5	-	TRBJ1-6	TGTGCCAGCAGCCGACAAGGAGGGTTGAATTCACCCCTCCACTTT	CASSRQGGLNSPLHF
few	TRBV18	-	TRBJ2-1	TGTGCCAGCTCACTTCTTAGGTATGAGCAGTTCTTC	CASSLLRYEQFF
few	TRBV19	TRBD1	TRBJ1-1	TGTGCCAGTACCCCGGACAGGGCGAACACTGAAGCTTTCTTT	CASTPDRANTEAFF
once	TRBV2	TRBD2	TRBJ2-7	TGTGCCAGCAGTGAAGACGCGGGAGGATTGTACGAGCAGTACTTC	CASSEDAGGLYEQYF
few	TRBV4-1	-	TRBJ2-3	TGCGCCAGCAGCCCCGGGACACAGGGAGGGGGAGATACGCAGTATTTT	CASSPGTQGGGDTQYF
-	TRBV28	TRBD2	TRBJ2-7	TGTGCCAGCAGTTTAGGCGGGAGGGCCTCCGAGCAGTACTTC	CASSLGGRASEQYF
-	TRBV20-1	-	TRBJ2-3	TGCAGTGCTAGTAGCCAGGGTTCGCAGTATTTT	CSASSQGSQYF
few	TRBV7-3	-	TRBJ2-7	TGTGTCAGCAGCTTAGGGCAGGCAGCCGAGCAGTACTTC	CVSSLGQAAEQYF
many	TRBV7-6	TRBD1	TRBJ2-7	TGTGCCAGCAGCTCCCAGGGGGACCTATCCTACGAGCAGTACTTC	CASSSQGDLSYEQYF
-	TRBV6-5	-	TRBJ1-1	TGTGCCAGCAGTTACGTGGGGGTGAACACTGAAGCTTTCTTT	CASSYVGVNTEAFF
-	TRBV20-1	TRBD1	TRBJ2-1	TGCAGTGCTGGGACCAGGGGGAAGTACAATGAGCAGTTCTTC	CSAGTRGKYNEQFF
-	TRBV15	-	TRBJ2-4	TGTGCCACCAGCAGAGATTTAGGGTCCTACGGTGAGCAGTACTTC	CATSRDLGSYGEQYF
few	TRBV20-1	TRBD2	TRBJ2-3	TGCAGTGCAGAGACTAGCGGCACAGATACGCAGTATTTT	CSAETSGTDTQYF
few	TRBV18	TRBD2	TRBJ2-1	TGTGCCAGCTCACCTTCCGGGACTAGGAGCAATGAGCAGTTCTTC	CASSPSGTRSNEQFF
-	TRBV5-1	-	TRBJ2-7	TGCGCCAGCAAGGGGACCTATACATCCTACGAGCAGTACTTC	CASKGTYTSYEQYF
-	TRBV29-1	-	TRBJ2-3	TGCAGCGTTGGGCAGCTACTCACAGATACGCAGTATTTT	CSVGQLLTDTQYF
few	TRBV2	-	TRBJ2-5	TGTGCCAGCAGTGAAGCCTTGGAAGACAGAGAGCAGTACTTC	CASSEALEDREQYF
few	TRBV7-2	-	TRBJ2-3	TGTGCCAGCAGCTTAGGGCCACCTTCACATACGCAGTATTTT	CASSLGPPSHTQYF
-	TRBV29-1	-	TRBJ2-1	TGCAGCGTTGAATCTAAAGGCCCGATAGCCTCCATCGTGAATGAGCAGTTCTTC	CSVESKGPIASIVNEQFF
-	TRBV12-3/TRBV12-4	-	TRBJ2-5	TGTGCCAGCAGACCGGACGGGGGTCAAGAGACCCAGTACTTC	CASRPDGGQETQYF
few	TRBV3-1	TRBD2	TRBJ2-7	TGTGCCAGCAGCCAAGTGGGGACTAGCCACGGCGAGCAGTACTTC	CASSQVGTSHGEQYF
-	TRBV20-1	-	TRBJ2-1	TGCGGTGCCCCCAAAGCTTTCATAGGGGTCGATGAGCAGTTCTTC	CGAPKAFIGVDEQFF
-	TRBV7-9	-	TRBJ2-7	TGTGCCAGCAGCTTTTCGTGTTACGAGCAGTACTTC	CASSFSCYEQYF
many	TRBV20-1	-	TRBJ1-1	TGCAGTGCCAGGATGAACACTGAAGCTTTCTTT	CSARMNTEAFF
-	TRBV7-9	TRBD1	TRBJ1-6	TGTGCCAGCAGCTCGGGCAGGGGGAATTCACCCCTCCACTTT	CASSSGRGNSPLHF
few	TRBV5-1	TRBD1	TRBJ1-1	TGCGCCAGCCGAAGCGCAGGGGGCGGCATGAACACTGAAGCTTTCTTT	CASRSAGGGMNTEAFF
few	TRBV7-2	-	TRBJ1-4	TGTGCCAGCAGCTTAGTACCCAAGAATGAAAAACTGTTTTTT	CASSLVPKNEKLFF
few	TRBV9	TRBD2	TRBJ2-3	TGTGCCAGCAGCGTCCGTAGCGGGACCGCAGCAGATACGCAGTATTTT	CASSVRSGTAADTQYF
once	TRBV9	-	TRBJ2-6	TGTGCCAGCAGCGAGTCGCACTCTGAGGCCAACATCCTGACTTTC	CASSESHSEANILTF
many	TRBV7-9	TRBD2	TRBJ2-7	TGTGCCAGCACACTCGGGGGGAACTCCTACGAGCAGTACTTC	CASTLGGNSYEQYF
few	TRBV19	TRBD2	TRBJ2-1	TGTGCCAGTAGTACCCGGCGGGGGGCGAATGAGCAGTTCTTC	CASSTRRGANEQFF
few	TRBV20-1	TRBD1	TRBJ1-1	TGCAGTGCTAGAGATTTTGTGACAGGGGTAACCGAAGCTTTCTTT	CSARDFVTGVTEAFF
few	TRBV3-1	-	TRBJ2-5	TGTGCCAGCAGCCATGAAAGGACCTCGCAACAAGAGACCCAGTACTTC	CASSHERTSQQETQYF
many	TRBV10-2	-	TRBJ2-5	TGCGCCAGCAGTGACCCTGGGAGTGGGGGACCCCAAGAGACCCAGTACTTC	CASSDPGSGGPQETQYF
few	TRBV5-4	-	TRBJ1-4	TGTGCCAGCAGCCCGGAGGGGGGCTCGGTTGAAAAACTGTTTTTT	CASSPEGGSVEKLFF
many	TRBV29-1	-	TRBJ2-7	TGCAGCGTTCACAAAGGGGGGGACTCCTACGAGCAGTACTTC	CSVHKGGDSYEQYF
few	TRBV2	TRBD1	TRBJ2-7	TGTGCCAGCAGTAACACTCCCGGGACAGGTTCCTACGAGCAGTACTTC	CASSNTPGTGSYEQYF
-	TRBV20-1	TRBD1	TRBJ1-1	TGCAGTGCTACAGCAGGGGGCGGGACTGAAGCTTTCTTT	CSATAGGGTEAFF
once	TRBV2	TRBD2	TRBJ2-3	TGTGCCAGCAGGCCGGGACTAGTGAGTGATACGCAGTATTTT	CASRPGLVSDTQYF
-	TRBV5-1	-	TRBJ2-3	TGCGCCAGCAGCTTGAGGGACGGGTCAGATACGCTGTATTTT	CASSLRDGSDTLYF
-	TRBV20-1	-	TRBJ2-5	TGCAGTGCTAGAGCAGGTGGCGGGCACCAAGAGACCCAGTACTTC	CSARAGGGHQETQYF
few	TRBV15	-	TRBJ2-7	TGTGCCACCAGCGTGGCAGGCGCGTCGGAAGAGCAGTACTTC	CATSVAGASEEQYF
-	TRBV30	-	TRBJ1-1	TGTGCCTGGAGCGACAGACCGAACACTGAAGCTTTCTTT	CAWSDRPNTEAFF
-	TRBV12-3/TRBV12-4	-	TRBJ2-3	TGTGCCAGCAGTTTAGCGGGTGGGCTAACCACTAGCACAGATACGCAGTATTTT	CASSLAGGLTTSTDTQYF
few	TRBV30	TRBD1	TRBJ1-5	TGTGCCTGGAGTGTACGGGGACAGGGTGATCAGCCCCAGCATTTT	CAWSVRGQGDQPQHF
-	TRBV28	-	TRBJ2-7	TGTGCCACCCGCTCGGACATTACCTACGAGCAGTACTTC	CATRSDITYEQYF
-	TRBV20-1	TRBD1	TRBJ2-2	TGCAGTGCTAGAGGGAGGGACAGGGGCCCCCTCGGGGAGCTGTTTTTT	CSARGRDRGPLGELFF